These T cell receptor beta chains were read from a single sample in a study of long-term antiretroviral therapy in people with HIV. The repertoire was sequenced with immunoSEQ multiplex PCR; TCRdb's copy has only in-frame clones and lacks some. This sample has tens of thousands of clones, with about 95% found just once. This specimen consisted of unsorted PBMCs, obtained 5.3 years after starting antiretroviral therapy. These receptors were taken from a man aged 25-40 years with HIV. CDR3s include the opening cysteine and the closing phenylalanine or tryptophan. D genes are given only for firm matches. Clone size is given for some rows only: seen once, a few or many times, or a class if the clone is expanded.

v_call	clone_size	d_call	j_call	cdr3_aa	cdr3_nt
TRBV9	NA	NA	TRBJ1-5	CASSVAPDSHQPQHF	TGTGCCAGCAGCGTAGCCCCGGACAGCCATCAGCCCCAGCATTTT
TRBV12-5	NA	NA	TRBJ1-5	CASGRDSNQPQHF	TGTGCTAGCGGACGGGATAGCAATCAGCCCCAGCATTTT
TRBV7-9	NA	TRBD2	TRBJ2-3	CASSLGGLAGSTDTQYF	TGTGCCAGCAGCTTAGGGGGTCTAGCGGGGAGCACAGATACGCAGTATTTT
TRBV11-2	NA	TRBD1	TRBJ1-5	CASSLGTGSNQPQHF	TGTGCCAGCAGCCTCGGGACAGGTAGCAATCAGCCCCAGCATTTT
TRBV7-2	NA	NA	TRBJ2-7	CASSLSRQGSYEQYF	TGTGCCAGCAGCTTATCTCGCCAGGGTAGCTACGAGCAGTACTTC
TRBV2	once	TRBD1	TRBJ2-7	CASTTAGQGVEQYF	TGTGCCAGCACCACCGCGGGCCAGGGGGTCGAGCAGTACTTC
TRBV28	NA	NA	TRBJ1-2	CASREMRGESGYTF	TGTGCCAGCAGGGAAATGCGGGGGGAGAGCGGCTACACCTTC
TRBV4-1	NA	TRBD1	TRBJ2-6	CASSPLITGVVRGSGANVLTF	TGCGCCAGCAGCCCCCTGATCACAGGGGTGGTAAGGGGTTCTGGGGCCAACGTCCTGACTTTC
TRBV4-3	NA	TRBD2	TRBJ2-2	CASSQVLSSGRITGELFF	TGCGCCAGCAGCCAAGTCCTGTCTAGCGGGAGGATCACCGGGGAGCTGTTTTTT
TRBV15	NA	TRBD1	TRBJ2-7	CATSRGDRGAYEQYF	TGTGCCACCAGCAGAGGGGACAGGGGTGCTTACGAGCAGTACTTC
TRBV27	NA	TRBD1	TRBJ2-7	CASSLRTGGAQHF	TGTGCCAGCAGTCTCCGGACAGGGGGCGCCCAACACTTC
TRBV27	NA	TRBD1	TRBJ2-7	CASFSGQGSYEQYF	TGTGCCAGCTTTTCGGGACAGGGTTCCTACGAGCAGTACTTC
TRBV7-2	NA	TRBD1	TRBJ1-2	CASSASFGTADGYTF	TGTGCCAGCAGCGCATCCTTCGGGACAGCCGATGGCTACACCTTC
TRBV9	NA	NA	TRBJ2-5	CASSAPQETQYF	TGTGCCAGCAGCGCCCCCCAAGAGACCCAGTACTTC
TRBV28	large	NA	TRBJ2-5	CASNPPWQGFQETQYF	TGTGCCAGCAACCCCCCGTGGCAGGGGTTTCAAGAGACCCAGTACTTC
TRBV30	NA	TRBD1	TRBJ1-2	CAWSDWAGGSGYTF	TGTGCCTGGAGTGATTGGGCAGGGGGTAGCGGCTACACCTTC
TRBV9	NA	TRBD1	TRBJ2-6	CASRDRGRGANVLTF	TGTGCCAGCAGGGACAGGGGGCGCGGGGCCAACGTCCTGACTTTC
TRBV6-5	NA	NA	TRBJ2-2	CASIPSGGSGELFF	TGTGCCAGCATACCTTCAGGCGGGTCCGGGGAGCTGTTTTTT